Listed below are T cell receptor beta chains from one sample, sequenced in a study of human T cells and chemical hapten exposure. TCRdb reanalysed the RACE reads using MiXCR and keeps one entry per CDR3 protein. The repertoire holds roughly 110,000 distinct CDR3 sequences, with about 12% as singletons. The material sequenced was whole blood, taken in connection with sensitization to the hapten diphenylcyclopropenone (DPC). The source is a woman aged 45 to 65 with alopecia areata. Some clones in this sample may be carry-over from other donors' samples. Both conserved end residues are part of each CDR3. A D gene is named only where the DNA matches it firmly. The listing skips clone size in some rows; elsewhere it reads once, few, many or a size class.

TRBJ2-7	-	TRBV6-5	many	CASSPLQGTYEQYF	TGTGCCAGCAGTCCCCTGCAGGGGACCTACGAGCAGTACTTC
TRBJ1-6	TRBD1	TRBV20-1	-	CSAPGQGNSPLHF	TGCAGTGCTCCCGGACAGGGGAATTCACCCCTCCACTTT
TRBJ1-4	-	TRBV27	many	CASSAEGEKLFF	TGTGCCAGCAGTGCCGAAGGGGAAAAACTGTTTTTT
TRBJ2-3	-	TRBV9	-	CASSVGRGSTTDTQYF	TGTGCCAGCAGCGTAGGACGGGGGAGTACCACAGATACGCAGTATTTT
TRBJ2-3	-	TRBV2	-	CASSGPLLGGGHTDTQYF	TGTGCCAGCAGTGGCCCTCTTCTCGGCGGGGGACACACAGATACGCAGTATTTT
TRBJ1-1	-	TRBV7-9	few	CASSPSGRPNTEAFF	TGTGCCAGCAGCCCTTCGGGCAGGCCGAACACTGAAGCTTTCTTT
TRBJ2-4	-	TRBV20-1	few	CSATQSGLKNIQYF	TGCAGTGCTACTCAGAGCGGGTTAAAAAACATTCAGTACTTC
TRBJ2-5	-	TRBV5-1	few	CASSLVTKETQYF	TGCGCCAGCAGCTTGGTCACCAAAGAGACCCAGTACTTC
TRBJ2-3	TRBD2	TRBV3-1	many	CASSQDSLAGVTDTQYF	TGTGCCAGCAGCCAAGATAGTCTAGCGGGAGTTACAGATACGCAGTATTTT
TRBJ2-7	-	TRBV5-4	many	CASSPLLRSYEQYF	TGTGCCAGCAGCCCCCTGTTGAGGTCCTACGAGCAGTACTTC
TRBJ2-3	TRBD2	TRBV5-1	few	CASSKAGGPGTDTQYF	TGCGCCAGCAGCAAAGCGGGGGGGCCGGGCACAGATACGCAGTATTTT
TRBJ2-3	TRBD2	TRBV7-2	many	CASSSRLAPDTQYF	TGTGCCAGCAGCTCGAGACTAGCGCCAGATACGCAGTATTTT
TRBJ2-1	TRBD2	TRBV5-5	many	CASSILAGGGGEQFF	TGTGCCAGCAGCATACTAGCGGGAGGTGGAGGTGAGCAGTTCTTC
TRBJ2-3	-	TRBV7-9	-	CASSSPYPEITQYF	TGTGCCAGCAGCTCCCCCTACCCCGAGATTACGCAGTATTTT
TRBJ2-1	TRBD2	TRBV18	-	CASSPPGLAGGNEQFF	TGTGCCAGCTCCCCGCCCGGACTAGCGGGAGGCAATGAGCAGTTCTTC
TRBJ2-7	TRBD1	TRBV3-1	-	CASRPDRGNEQYF	TGTGCCAGCAGACCGGACAGGGGCAACGAGCAGTACTTC
TRBJ1-1	TRBD1	TRBV5-4	many	CASSSGQASNTEAFF	TGTGCCAGCAGCTCCGGACAGGCGTCGAACACTGAAGCTTTCTTT
TRBJ1-1	-	TRBV6-5	-	CASSYLSQGIRAFF	TGTGCCAGCAGTTACTTGTCCCAGGGAATACGAGCTTTCTTT
TRBJ1-2	-	TRBV20-1	few	CRGSGAGYGYTF	TGCAGGGGTTCTGGGGCGGGCTATGGCTACACCTTC
TRBJ2-7	-	TRBV10-3	many	CAIRPTRTTYEQYF	TGTGCCATCAGACCGACCCGGACAACCTACGAGCAGTACTTC
TRBJ1-6	TRBD1	TRBV6-5	many	CASSFLSDRVYSPLHF	TGTGCCAGCAGCTTCCTGTCCGACAGGGTGTACTCACCCCTCCACTTT
TRBJ2-5	-	TRBV7-6	few	CASSASPAGSTQETQYF	TGTGCCAGCAGCGCTTCCCCGGCGGGTTCGACCCAAGAGACCCAGTACTTC
TRBJ2-3	-	TRBV9	-	CASSVRGGVTDTQYF	TGTGCCAGCAGCGTAAGAGGGGGAGTTACAGATACGCAGTATTTT
TRBJ2-7	-	TRBV4-2	many	CASSPLVGGSYEQYF	TGTGCCAGCAGCCCCTTAGTTGGAGGGTCCTACGAGCAGTACTTC
TRBJ2-5	-	TRBV28	-	CASSFLAASETQYF	TGTGCCAGCAGTTTTCTCGCGGCTAGTGAGACCCAGTACTTC
TRBJ2-5	-	TRBV25-1	many	CASVKETQYF	TGTGCCAGCGTCAAAGAGACCCAGTACTTC